The rows below give T cell receptor beta chains drawn from one sample of a study of T cell changes during pregnancy in multiple sclerosis. Repertoires were generated with immunoSEQ multiplex PCR, while TCRdb's copy carries only in-frame clones and drops some. The table lists 59,000 or so clones, more than 85% of them singletons. This sample comprised peripheral blood, obtained in the third trimester of pregnancy. These TCRs come from a female donor in good health, enrolled as a control in a pregnancy study. Both conserved end residues are part of each CDR3. Each record gives: J gene, D gene, clone size, V gene, CDR3 protein, CDR3 DNA. D genes are given only for firm matches. Rows give clone size only sometimes, using once, few, many, or a class for an expanded clone.

j_call: TRBJ1-1
d_call: -
clone_size: -
v_call: TRBV4-1
cdr3_aa: CASSQFEGNTEAFF
cdr3_nt: TGCGCCAGCAGCCAATTTGAGGGGAACACTGAAGCTTTCTTT

j_call: TRBJ1-3
d_call: -
clone_size: -
v_call: TRBV7-2
cdr3_aa: CASSLGQAGNTIYF
cdr3_nt: TGTGCCAGCAGCCTGGGACAAGCTGGAAACACCATATATTTT

j_call: TRBJ1-5
d_call: -
clone_size: -
v_call: TRBV19
cdr3_aa: CASREGHRINQPQHF
cdr3_nt: TGTGCCAGCAGGGAAGGACACCGCATAAATCAGCCCCAGCATTTT

j_call: TRBJ1-2
d_call: TRBD1
clone_size: -
v_call: TRBV7-8
cdr3_aa: CASSPVDRGLHYGYTF
cdr3_nt: TGTGCCAGCAGCCCGGTCGACAGGGGCCTACACTATGGCTACACCTTC

j_call: TRBJ1-6
d_call: -
clone_size: -
v_call: TRBV7-9
cdr3_aa: CASSMGRNSPLHF
cdr3_nt: TGTGCCAGCAGCATGGGGCGGAATTCACCCCTCCACTTT

j_call: TRBJ2-3
d_call: TRBD2
clone_size: -
v_call: TRBV28
cdr3_aa: CASSESSGRAWLDTDTQYF
cdr3_nt: TGTGCCAGCAGTGAATCTAGCGGGAGGGCCTGGTTGGATACAGATACGCAGTATTTT

j_call: TRBJ2-7
d_call: -
clone_size: -
v_call: TRBV25-1
cdr3_aa: CASAGQFSYEQYF
cdr3_nt: TGTGCCAGCGCAGGACAGTTCTCCTACGAGCAGTACTTC

j_call: TRBJ1-6
d_call: -
clone_size: -
v_call: TRBV5-1
cdr3_aa: CASSLASLPGMPLHF
cdr3_nt: TGCGCCAGCAGCTTGGCATCCCTGCCGGGGATGCCCCTCCACTTT

j_call: TRBJ1-6
d_call: -
clone_size: -
v_call: TRBV12-5
cdr3_aa: CASGLVGGSPLHF
cdr3_nt: TGTGCTAGTGGTTTGGTCGGAGGATCACCCCTCCACTTT

j_call: TRBJ1-1
d_call: -
clone_size: -
v_call: TRBV12-1
cdr3_aa: CASSTQGDTEAFF
cdr3_nt: TGTGCCAGCAGCACACAGGGGGACACTGAAGCTTTCTTT

j_call: TRBJ2-1
d_call: TRBD2
clone_size: -
v_call: TRBV18
cdr3_aa: CASSRPGTSDYEQFF
cdr3_nt: TGTGCCAGCTCACGACCCGGGACTAGCGATTATGAGCAGTTCTTC

j_call: TRBJ2-2
d_call: TRBD1
clone_size: -
v_call: TRBV7-9
cdr3_aa: CASSPGQGNTGELFF
cdr3_nt: TGTGCCAGCAGCCCGGGACAGGGAAACACCGGGGAGCTGTTTTTT

j_call: TRBJ2-7
d_call: TRBD1
clone_size: -
v_call: TRBV19
cdr3_aa: CASSIGGTGAYEQYF
cdr3_nt: TGTGCCAGTAGTATAGGCGGGACAGGGGCCTACGAGCAGTACTTC

j_call: TRBJ1-1
d_call: -
clone_size: -
v_call: TRBV21-1
cdr3_aa: CASSLNRGGNTEAFF
cdr3_nt: TGTGCCAGCAGCCTTAATAGGGGGGGGAACACTGAAGCTTTCTTT

j_call: TRBJ2-2
d_call: TRBD2
clone_size: once
v_call: TRBV4-3
cdr3_aa: CASSRASGGANTGELFF
cdr3_nt: TGCGCCAGCAGCCGCGCTAGCGGGGGGGCGAACACCGGGGAGCTGTTTTTT

j_call: TRBJ2-7
d_call: -
clone_size: -
v_call: TRBV28
cdr3_aa: CASSPPRGTPLEQYF
cdr3_nt: TGTGCCAGCAGTCCCCCCCGGGGAACCCCCCTCGAGCAGTACTTC

j_call: TRBJ1-1
d_call: TRBD1
clone_size: few
v_call: TRBV6-5
cdr3_aa: CASSTTGANTEAFF
cdr3_nt: TGTGCCAGCAGTACCACAGGGGCGAACACTGAAGCTTTCTTT

j_call: TRBJ1-4
d_call: -
clone_size: -
v_call: TRBV5-1
cdr3_aa: CASSPREGNEKLFF
cdr3_nt: TGCGCCAGCAGCCCCCGAGAGGGTAATGAAAAACTGTTTTTT

j_call: TRBJ2-1
d_call: TRBD2
clone_size: -
v_call: TRBV4-3
cdr3_aa: CASSQDASGGPYNEQFF
cdr3_nt: TGCGCCAGCAGCCAAGATGCTAGCGGGGGACCCTACAATGAGCAGTTCTTC

j_call: TRBJ1-5
d_call: TRBD1
clone_size: -
v_call: TRBV19
cdr3_aa: CASSPIDRAGWPQHF
cdr3_nt: TGTGCCAGTAGCCCAATCGACAGGGCGGGGTGGCCCCAGCATTTT

j_call: TRBJ2-1
d_call: TRBD1
clone_size: -
v_call: TRBV7-9
cdr3_aa: CASSPDRAHNEQFF
cdr3_nt: TGTGCCAGCAGCCCGGACAGGGCCCACAATGAGCAGTTCTTC

j_call: TRBJ2-1
d_call: TRBD2
clone_size: -
v_call: TRBV4-3
cdr3_aa: CASSLSTSGGSNEQFF
cdr3_nt: TGCGCCAGCAGCCTCTCTACTAGCGGGGGATCCAATGAGCAGTTCTTC

j_call: TRBJ2-1
d_call: TRBD2
clone_size: -
v_call: TRBV5-4
cdr3_aa: CASSLVTSGLNEQFF
cdr3_nt: TGTGCCAGCAGCTTGGTGACTAGCGGCCTCAATGAGCAGTTCTTC

j_call: TRBJ1-1
d_call: -
clone_size: few
v_call: TRBV29-1
cdr3_aa: CSVATNTEAFF
cdr3_nt: TGCAGCGTAGCAACGAACACTGAAGCTTTCTTT

j_call: TRBJ2-4
d_call: -
clone_size: -
v_call: TRBV27
cdr3_aa: CASSSSENIQYF
cdr3_nt: TGTGCCAGCAGTTCCTCCGAGAACATTCAGTACTTC

j_call: TRBJ2-1
d_call: -
clone_size: -
v_call: TRBV29-1
cdr3_aa: CSVWTVTSYNEQFF
cdr3_nt: TGCAGCGTATGGACAGTAACCTCCTACAATGAGCAGTTCTTC

j_call: TRBJ2-3
d_call: TRBD2
clone_size: -
v_call: TRBV10-3
cdr3_aa: CAISVGERGNTDTQYF
cdr3_nt: TGTGCCATCTCGGTAGGGGAGCGGGGAAACACAGATACGCAGTATTTT

j_call: TRBJ2-3
d_call: -
clone_size: -
v_call: TRBV5-4
cdr3_aa: CASSPSPGTDTQYF
cdr3_nt: TGTGCCAGCAGCCCAAGTCCAGGCACAGATACGCAGTATTTT

j_call: TRBJ2-5
d_call: -
clone_size: -
v_call: TRBV5-4
cdr3_aa: CASSSGLLETQYF
cdr3_nt: TGTGCCAGCAGCTCGGGACTGTTAGAGACCCAGTACTTC

j_call: TRBJ1-2
d_call: TRBD1
clone_size: -
v_call: TRBV6-1
cdr3_aa: CASRPYTGGQGYTF
cdr3_nt: TGTGCCAGCAGGCCTTACACAGGGGGCCAAGGCTACACCTTC

j_call: TRBJ2-7
d_call: -
clone_size: -
v_call: TRBV2
cdr3_aa: CASSGQRPLYEQYF
cdr3_nt: TGTGCCAGCAGTGGACAGAGACCCCTCTACGAGCAGTACTTC

j_call: TRBJ1-5
d_call: -
clone_size: -
v_call: TRBV18
cdr3_aa: CASSLWTGNQPQHF
cdr3_nt: TGTGCCAGCTCACTCTGGACGGGAAATCAGCCCCAGCATTTT

j_call: TRBJ2-7
d_call: TRBD2
clone_size: -
v_call: TRBV13
cdr3_aa: CASSLGLAFVEQYF
cdr3_nt: TGTGCCAGCAGCCTAGGACTAGCGTTTGTCGAGCAGTACTTC

j_call: TRBJ2-7
d_call: -
clone_size: -
v_call: TRBV19
cdr3_aa: CASSIAGNEQYF
cdr3_nt: TGTGCCAGTAGTATAGCGGGGAACGAGCAGTACTTC

j_call: TRBJ1-6
d_call: -
clone_size: -
v_call: TRBV6-5
cdr3_aa: CASTTRGSNSPLHF
cdr3_nt: TGTGCCAGCACCACGCGGGGGTCCAACTCACCCCTCCACTTT

j_call: TRBJ2-7
d_call: TRBD1
clone_size: -
v_call: TRBV6-1
cdr3_aa: CASSEISRTGGSEQYF
cdr3_nt: TGTGCCAGCAGTGAAATATCGCGGACAGGGGGCAGCGAGCAGTACTTC

j_call: TRBJ2-1
d_call: TRBD2
clone_size: -
v_call: TRBV27
cdr3_aa: CASSSPGLAGGSYNEQFF
cdr3_nt: TGTGCCAGCAGTTCCCCGGGACTAGCGGGGGGTTCCTACAATGAGCAGTTCTTC

j_call: TRBJ1-2
d_call: -
clone_size: -
v_call: TRBV19
cdr3_aa: CASSITGMDGYTF
cdr3_nt: TGTGCCAGTAGTATCACAGGGATGGATGGCTACACCTTC

j_call: TRBJ1-4
d_call: TRBD1
clone_size: -
v_call: TRBV10-3
cdr3_aa: CAISESTGRGEKLFF
cdr3_nt: TGTGCCATCAGTGAATCGACAGGGCGAGGTGAAAAACTGTTTTTT

j_call: TRBJ2-5
d_call: TRBD1
clone_size: -
v_call: TRBV10-2
cdr3_aa: CASSELRGQAKETQYF
cdr3_nt: TGCGCCAGCAGTGAGCTACGGGGACAGGCAAAGGAGACCCAGTACTTC

j_call: TRBJ2-5
d_call: TRBD1
clone_size: -
v_call: TRBV20-1
cdr3_aa: CSASNQGAQYF
cdr3_nt: TGCAGTGCTTCAAACCAGGGGGCCCAGTACTTC

j_call: TRBJ1-2
d_call: TRBD1
clone_size: -
v_call: TRBV20-1
cdr3_aa: CSVRDSGGYTF
cdr3_nt: TGCAGTGTTAGGGACAGTGGGGGCTACACCTTC

j_call: TRBJ2-5
d_call: -
clone_size: -
v_call: TRBV7-9
cdr3_aa: CASSLVRGGEETQYF
cdr3_nt: TGTGCCAGCAGCTTAGTCAGGGGAGGGGAAGAGACCCAGTACTTC